Below are 13 T cell receptor beta chains sequenced from a single sample in a study of control samples from healthy donors and cancer patients. Libraries were prepared by immunoSEQ multiplex PCR; TCRdb keeps only in-frame clonotypes and omits some of them. Among under 150,000 clones, approximately 94% were seen once, and the ten largest hold under 2%. What was sequenced was PBMCs. Receptors were obtained from a man aged 50 to 59 with head and neck cancer.

This chain uses TRBV21-1 with TRBJ2-7; no check of the table's D call, TRBD2, against the DNA was made. TRBV21-1 corresponds to a pseudogene. The CDR3 runs 15 residues. CDR3 amino acids: CASSNLLAGAYEQYF. The CDR3 nucleotides read TGTGCCAGCAGCAACCTACTAGCGGGGGCCTACGAGCAGTACTTC.

The chain employs TRBV5-1 and TRBJ2-5, with a weak D call TRBD1 (6 bases). Germline CDR1 and CDR2: SGHRS and YFSETQ. CDR3 length equals 16 residues. The ends were cut back, 0 bases at V and 6 bases at J, with 18 bases in the middle. CDR3 amino acids: CASSLEENPGEKTQYF. In DNA form, the CDR3 reads TGCGCCAGCAGCTTGGAAGAGAACCCAGGGGAGAAGACCCAGTACTTC. Based on the CDR3 plus reference TRBV5-1 and TRBJ2-5, the full variable domain is KAGVTQTPRYLIKTRGQQVTLSCSPISGHRSVSWYQQTPGQGLQFLFEYFSETQRNKGNFPGRFSGRQFSNSRSEMNVSTLELGDSALYLCASSLEENPGEKTQYFGPGTRLLVL.

The rearrangement joins TRBV18 to TRBJ2-1, with D perhaps being TRBD1 or TRBD2 (5 bases each). The CDR3 is 14 residues long. V was shortened by 0 bases and J by 9 bases, with 12 bases between the two germline ends. Germline assignment: CDR1 KGHSH and CDR2 LQKENI. CDR3 protein: CASSPPFGGGEQFF. The CDR3 region has the DNA TGTGCCAGCTCACCACCATTTGGGGGTGGTGAGCAGTTCTTC.

This rearrangement joins TRBV19 to TRBJ2-1; tentatively, D is TRBD2 (6 bases). Germline V gene data show CDR1 as LNHDA and CDR2 as SQIVND (reference sequence). The CDR3 consists of 12 residues. V gave up 7 bases and J gave up 6 bases, with 10 bases separating them. CDR3 sequence reads: CASIGLLNEQFF. The CDR3 DNA follows: TGTGCCAGTATTGGACTACTCAATGAGCAGTTCTTC.

The chain is built from TRBV7-7 and TRBJ2-5; TRBD1 is a possible D gene (5 bases). The ends were cut back, 6 bases at V and 3 bases at J, with 14 bases in the middle. In germline, CDR1 is SSHAT, CDR2 FNYEAQ (reference sequence). The CDR3 contains 14 residues. The CDR3 bases are TGTGCCAGCAGTCATCATCCAGGGAAAGAGACCCAGTACTTC. Its translation: CASSHHPGKETQYF. Filled out from reference TRBV7-7 and TRBJ2-5, the complete variable domain reads GAGVSQSPRYKVTKRGQDVTLRCDPISSHATLYWYQQALGQGPEFLTYFNYEAQPDKSGLPSDRFSAERPEGSISTLTIQRTEQRDSAMYRCASSHHPGKETQYFGPGTRLLVL.

The gene calls are TRBV4-2 and TRBJ2-3, with 10 nucleotides matching TRBD2. Germline values: CDR1 LGHNA, CDR2 YNFKEQ. V was pared by 6 bases and J by 2 bases, with 5 bases of the junction left unmatched. There are 15 residues in the CDR3. CDR3 residues: CASSRAGGDTDTQYF. For the CDR3, the DNA is TGTGCCAGCAGTCGAGCGGGGGGGGACACAGATACGCAGTATTTT.

The sample holds one count of this clone. The chain combines TRBV7-2 with TRBJ2-3, with D perhaps matching TRBD1 or TRBD2 (6 bases each). The V end was cut by 1 base, the J end by 5 bases, with 10 bases between. Per germline, CDR1 SGHTA and CDR2 FQGNSA. CDR3 length equals 14 residues. CDR3 region: CASSLEGGGDTQYF. CDR3 coding DNA: TGTGCCAGCAGCTTAGAGGGGGGAGGAGATACGCAGTATTTT. The full variable domain, rest sourced from reference TRBV7-2 and TRBJ2-3, is GAGVSQSPSNKVTEKGKDVELRCDPISGHTALYWYRQSLGQGLEFLIYFQGNSAPDKSGLPSDRFSAERTGGSVSTLTIQRTQQEDSAVYLCASSLEGGGDTQYFGPGTRLTVL.

J is TRBJ1-5 and V is TRBV21-1; TRBD1, the table's D call, lacks a check against the DNA. TRBV21-1 counts as a pseudogene. The length of the CDR3 is 20 residues. Written as DNA, the CDR3 is TGTGCCAGCACCCCAAAAGAGGGAAGGACAGACGTTCATAGCAATCAGCCCCAGCATTTT. Translating it yields CASTPKEGRTDVHSNQPQHF.

This sequence joins TRBV7-2 and TRBJ2-1; no clear D. Germline lookup yields CDR1 SGHTA and CDR2 FQGNSA. V lost 7 bases to trimming and J lost 6 bases, with 16 bases between them. The CDR3 is made up of 14 amino acids. CDR3 bases: TGTGCCAGCACCCGGGCCCAAAACCTCAATGAGCAGTTCTTC. Translation gives CASTRAQNLNEQFF.

This clone was recorded once. The chain employs TRBV12-3 or TRBV12-4 and TRBJ2-3, with D tentatively TRBD1 (5 bases). The CDR3 length is 13 residues. With 3 bases removed from V and 3 bases from J, the gap between germline ends came to 7 bases. The CDR3 here is CASSLPGTDTQYF. DNA of the CDR3: TGTGCCAGCAGTTTGCCAGGGACAGATACGCAGTATTTT.

V gene TRBV19 combines with J gene TRBJ1-2; no firm D call. Germline V gene sequence: CDR1 LNHDA, CDR2 SQIVND (reference sequence). Trimming left V 3 bases short and J 8 bases short, with 13 bases between. The CDR3 sequence is 13 residues long. For the CDR3, the DNA is TGTGCCAGTAGTATCGGGCAGCTATGGGGCTACACCTTC. Translated, it gives CASSIGQLWGYTF.

The chain links TRBV7-2 to TRBJ2-3; D perhaps matches TRBD1 (6 bases). Trimming took off 5 bases at V and 0 bases at J, with 18 bases between the two ends. The CDR3 is 17 amino acids. Germline CDR1 and CDR2: SGHTA and FQGNSA. The CDR3 DNA is TGTGCCAGCAGCCTAGGCAGGGGCGCCTCTAGCACAGATACGCAGTATTTT. Residues: CASSLGRGASSTDTQYF.

The rearrangement uses TRBV6-1 and TRBJ1-2; no clear D. Trimming pared 0 bases from V and 4 bases from J, leaving 12 bases between. CDR3 size: 15 residues. Germline CDR1 is MNHNS and CDR2 is SASEGT. The CDR3 sequence is CASSEAFNGGYGYTF. CDR3 sequence (DNA): TGTGCCAGCAGTGAAGCATTCAACGGCGGCTATGGCTACACCTTC.